The sequence of this T cell receptor (beta chain) was determined in a study of cytomegalovirus exposure and HLA in healthy donors (dated by TCRdb to 2015 to 2018). Context from the whole study: An earlier analysis of a few hundred of the donors reported about 280 Gb of sequence data and about 120 million unique TCR beta sequences obtained from around 190 million T cells. The later analysis used no new phenotypic data to find candidate immune exposures, relying instead on TCR beta sequences and their occurrence across donors. Roughly five DR-DQ haplotypes were treated as single units for association and clustering because of strong linkage in the cohort. In an earlier analysis of a few hundred of the donors, high-throughput TCR beta sequencing was used to judge whether each TCR beta V gene segment behaved as functional or pseudogenic. High-throughput TCR immunosequencing, statistical association of individual TCRs with disease status, and machine learning were combined to predict cytomegalovirus infection status. Roughly 300 gigabases of sequencing data and 91 million or so unique TCR sequences made up an early release that covered under 750 HLA-typed donors. A later genetic analysis took genome-wide SNP genotypes for about 60% of the roughly 670 donors and used that subset as a discovery cohort. Besides the first cohort of around 700 subjects, a separate validation cohort made up of over 100 different subjects was used. HLA typing included class I and class II loci at four-digit resolution. The study profiled the T cell repertoires of some 610 subjects by immunosequencing and related them to cytomegalovirus serostatus. Typing coverage varied by locus: roughly 629-640 donors for A, B, C, DRB1 and DQB1; some 520 for DQA1; some 610 for DPA1; around 490 for DPB1. A later analysis re-examined previously published TCR beta repertoires from over 500 donors and added high-resolution HLA genotyping to investigate patterns of TCR occurrence. Alongside the repertoire data, information on donor age, sex, ethnicity and CMV serostatus was compiled. Among the approximately 430 genotyped donors, around 81% belonged to the genetic ancestry cluster associated with self-reported Caucasian donors. The study aimed to test whether signatures of past pathogen exposure could be identified by cataloging public T cell receptors. Across 300 to 500 genotyped donors of the cohort, an average of approximately 240,000 unique TCR beta nucleotide sequences per donor were sequenced, and 15% to 20% of those sequences were non-productive. All discovery cohort repertoires had been generated on a single sequencing platform.

The library was built by means of the immunoSEQ multiplex PCR assay. The multiplex PCR relied on a mix of 60 forward primers for TCR Vbeta segments and 13 reverse primers for TCR Jbeta segments. The CDR3 region of rearranged TCR beta genes was amplified from genomic DNA by a multiplex PCR assay. The Illumina HiSeq System was used to sequence the amplified TCR beta libraries as 87-base-pair reads. The paper's data handling went like this. A later analysis tallied around 82 million unique TCR beta chains across the 666 repertoires, and about 10 million of those chains were shared by two or more donors. To remove PCR and sequencing errors, raw reads were error-corrected and collapsed into unique sequences using a nearest-neighbor algorithm that merged closely related sequences. To assign V, D and J gene segments, CDR3 sequences were aligned to IMGT reference sequences. Each retained sequence needed at least a six-nucleotide match to both a V gene segment and a J gene segment. Rearrangements were classified as productive when the CDR3 lacked stop codons and remained in frame with V and J, and all other rearrangements were classified as non-productive. Following IMGT convention, CDR3 was defined as the stretch from the second conserved V-encoded cysteine to the conserved J-encoded phenylalanine. Sequences without an unambiguous match to a single V gene segment were excluded from the earlier analysis of about 600 of the donors. An earlier analysis of roughly 590 of the donors called V segments functional above 56.7% productive rearrangements and segregating when the between-donor standard deviation exceeded 5%. A statistical classification framework was developed to diagnose cytomegalovirus status using the catalog of TCR beta chain sequences. V and J gene assignment, in a later analysis, came from comparing TCR nucleotide sequences with IMGT/GENE-DB human TR gene sequences. A later analysis assigned CDR3 sequences and most-parsimonious VDJ recombination scenarios with the TCRdist pipeline. In a later analysis, every TCR beta chain was defined by the combination of its CDR3 amino acid sequence and its V-gene family, and reads without a unique V-gene family were dropped. As a way to deal with suspected cross-contamination and a sequencing artifact, a later analysis dropped 500 to 700 nucleotide sequences that were highly shared and had low generation probability. A later analysis calculated a clonal expansion index for each public chain from normalized within-repertoire ranks of inferred template counts. A later analysis computed generation probabilities with a VDJ recombination model fitted to out-of-frame rearrangements, and checked the results against IGoR. Hypergeometric tests were used in a later analysis to score TCR-TCR, TCR-HLA and TCR-CMV co-occurrence, with a repertoire-size bias correction applied to the TCR pairs. In a later analysis, false discovery rates were estimated by permuting HLA or CMV assignments 20 times. In a later analysis, co-occurring TCRs were grouped with DBSCAN, and TCRdist sequence similarity was added when clustering was performed within HLA-allele-positive subsets. Repertoires with fewer than 30,000 or more than 120,000 public chains were left out of co-occurrence clustering, as were about 5 repertoires with anomalous nucleotide sharing. Drawn from immuneACCESS, this table holds only the in-frame rearrangements with V and J called that TCRdb kept. Clones are partly lost; checked studies trace under half to an unresolved V gene and leave the rest unexplained. The V and J calls and clone size were taken over from that table, and D and trimming were inferred from the DNA. A total of about 150,000 clones appear in this sample, more than 70% of them only once. 4.2% of the sample is in the top ten clones.

Ends trimmed: V by 4 bases, J by 4 bases; bases unmatched to a gene: 6. The CDR3 runs 15 amino acids, cysteine and phenylalanine included. Left in the record is the CDR3 DNA by itself, 45 bases read in frame from the first base. CDR1 SGHTA and CDR2 FQGNSA are derived from the germline V gene. The cohort was made up of 650 to 700 healthy bone marrow donors. All cohort members were sampled while nominally healthy, although unrecorded immune exposures were likely present. The donor was CMV seropositive and was included in the group of 250 to 300 seropositive cohort members. A peripheral blood sample was collected from each donor, and TCR beta sequencing was performed on peripheral blood mononuclear cells. Genomic DNA extraction from the blood cell samples was performed with the Qiagen DNeasy Blood Extraction Kit. A note on this clone: Its cognate antigen has yet to be identified. It has no much larger one-base neighbor in the sample; base qualities were not kept.

The paper as a whole reports these results and caveats: Because the 87-base-pair reads could not distinguish some IMGT-functional V segments, including TRBV6-2 and TRBV6-3, those segments were excluded. A later analysis found that HLA-associated TCR beta chains were more clonally expanded and had lower generation probabilities than equally common non-associated chains. In a later analysis, several top co-occurrence clusters were reported to appear linked to parvovirus B19, influenza, CMV and Epstein-Barr virus. At a false discovery rate of 0.05, a later analysis linked about 16,000 TCR beta sequences to specific HLA alleles. When HLA alleles, especially DR and DQ, strongly co-occurred, attributing TCR associations to individual alleles was difficult. Three of the identified cytomegalovirus-associated TCR beta chains were confirmed in vitro to be specific for cytomegalovirus antigens. The earlier analysis of around 600 of the donors excluded some 15 rarely observed V segments, including chromosome 9 orphons, because counts were too low. The study gave a list of 150 to 200 TCR beta chains associated with cytomegalovirus. In a later analysis, the rate of TCR association differed among HLA loci, with DRB1 alleles having the most associated TCRs and HLA-C alleles having the fewest. The sequencing pipeline was judged likely to have produced a cluster of highly shared sequence variants as a technical artifact. A later genetic analysis reported fewer N-insertions in productive TCRs among donors in an Asian-associated ancestry cluster than the roughly 700-donor mean. It was suggested by the authors that the approach could potentially be generalized to other disease states and immunological phenotypes. While some public TCRs were present in many individuals, most TCR sequences turned up only very rarely across donors. Because HLA typing was unavailable for some donors at each locus, only the typed subset was used in association tests. An association between a missense DCLRE1C variant and V-gene and J-gene trimming of TCR beta chains was found in a later genetic analysis and replicated in an independent cohort. CMV serostatus was the only immune exposure information available for the cohort. Presence/absence analyses assumed roughly uniform sequencing depth across donors, an assumption that may not hold. Linkage disequilibrium might explain the correlated functional status among segregating V segments, but an unknown experimental factor could not be ruled out. In a later analysis, most CMV-associated TCR beta chains were found to appear HLA-restricted, with HLA associations seemingly driven largely by CMV exposure. In this cohort, only TCR beta chains were sequenced, and detectable features were limited by the absence of alpha or paired-chain data. In an earlier analysis of about 540 of the donors, most TCR beta V segments were observed in productive rearrangements about 87% or about 30% of the time, broadly matching IMGT annotations. A further reported finding was that TCR beta sequences accurately predicted the HLA-A and HLA-B alleles for most subjects in the first cohort. The classifier was reported to diagnose cytomegalovirus status with high specificity and sensitivity in both the original and validation cohorts.

This clonotype was obtained from a man between 50 and 59 years old in good health and CMV-seropositive. This chain joins TRBV7-2 to TRBJ2-5; 10 central bases correspond to TRBD2. Sequences were obtained from PBMCs. Read as DNA, the sequence is TGTGCCAGCAGCTCGTCTAGCGGGAGAGGAGAGACCCAGTACTTC. Its protein product is CASSSSSGRGETQYF.